The next 24 T cell receptor beta chains were all read from a single sample in a study of T cells in Graves' hyperthyroidism and ophthalmopathy. Authors of the study amplified TCR beta CDR3 regions from RNA transcripts. With the HTBI primer set, the TCR CDR3 went through a first round of RT-PCR. TCRdb processed the multiplex PCR reads anew with MiXCR; each CDR3 protein has one entry. The repertoire holds about 98,000 distinct CDR3 sequences, with approximately 42% as singletons. What was sequenced was peripheral blood or thyroid tissue (not recorded which). These receptors all come from a woman aged 30 to 39 with Graves' hyperthyroidism.

The sample holds many counts of this clonotype. The J gene is TRBJ1-6, the V gene TRBV7-9, with a tentative D call TRBD1 (5 bases). The CDR3 has 16 residues. V was cut by 1 base and J by 4 bases, with 11 bases left in between. Germline values: CDR1 SEHNR, CDR2 FQNEAQ (reference sequence). The CDR3 nucleotides read TGTGCCAGCAGCTTAGAAGTGGGACTGTATAATTCACCCCTCCACTTT. Residues: CASSLEVGLYNSPLHF. The entire variable domain, with the rest obtained from reference TRBV7-9 and TRBJ1-6, is as follows: DTGVSQNPRHKITKRGQNVTFRCDPISEHNRLYWYRQTLGQGPEFLTYFQNEAQLEKSRLLSDRFSAERPKGSFSTLEIQRTEQGDSAMYLCASSLEVGLYNSPLHFGNGTRLTVT.

This rearrangement joins TRBV10-3 to TRBJ1-4; the D gene is possibly TRBD1 (5 bases). Germline values: CDR1 ENHRY, CDR2 SYGVKD. This CDR3 contains 13 residues. Trimming stripped 8 bases from V and 2 bases from J, with 9 bases between. CDR3 DNA sequence: TGTGCCATCCAGCGGGGGACTAATGAAAAACTGTTTTTT. Amino acids: CAIQRGTNEKLFF.

This clonotype was seen at least ten times. The chain carries TRBV20-1 and TRBJ1-3; D call uncertain. The CDR3 sequence is 13 residues long. V was pared by 5 bases and J by 1 base, with 9 bases between. In germline, CDR1 is DFQATT, CDR2 SNEGSKA (reference sequence). The CDR3 region is CSAPGQSGNTIYF. CDR3 DNA sequence: TGCAGTGCTCCCGGGCAGTCTGGAAACACCATATATTTT.

This clonotype has more than one count but fewer than ten. Since no conserved phenylalanine or tryptophan closes the CDR3, a read error is the likely cause. This chain connects TRBV4-3 to TRBJ2-7; no firm D call. Germline assignment: CDR1 LGHNA and CDR2 YSLEER. This CDR3 spans 16 amino acids. The germline V and J ends were trimmed by 0 bases and 3 bases, with 15 bases remaining between them. The CDR3 loop is CASSQELAEPHYEQYL. As DNA, the CDR3 is TGCGCCAGCAGCCAAGAGTTGGCGGAGCCCCACTACGAGCAGTACCTC.

There are a few counts of this clonotype. CDR3 region: CASSSPGGLGGYTF. DNA for the CDR3: TGTGCCAGCAGTTCTCCGGGGGGTTTAGGTGGCTACACCTTC. The chain couples TRBV28 to TRBJ1-2; tentative D call: TRBD1 (5 bases). The CDR3 runs to 14 residues. Germline CDR1 MDHEN, CDR2 SYDVKM. The ends were cut back, 4 bases at V and 7 bases at J, with 16 bases in the middle.

This clonotype was counted a few times. The chain employs TRBV10-3 and TRBJ1-1, with 7 bases matching TRBD1. V shed 6 bases, J shed 11 bases, and the junction held 6 bases outside the gene matches. The CDR3 sequence is 11 residues long. The germline V gene encodes CDR1 ENHRY and CDR2 SYGVKD. The CDR3 DNA reads TGTGCCATCAGCCAGGGGGTATCGGCTTTCTTT. The encoded protein is CAISQGVSAFF.

This clonotype was picked up many times. This chain connects TRBV12-3 or TRBV12-4 to TRBJ2-7; unclear D gene. V was cut by 6 bases and J by 6 bases, with 15 bases left in between. The CDR3 sequence is 13 residues long. Here the CDR3 reads CASSLDEYGEQYF. The CDR3 DNA reads as TGTGCCAGCAGCCTGGACGAATACGGCGAGCAGTACTTC.

This clonotype was picked up many times. The V and J genes are TRBV19 and TRBJ1-2; tentative D call: TRBD1 (6 bases). There are 14 residues in the CDR3. V dropped 8 bases and J dropped 4 bases, with 17 bases sitting between them. Germline loops: CDR1 LNHDA, CDR2 SQIVND (reference sequence). The CDR3 nucleotides read TGTGCCAGTGCTACGGGGCAGGGGTTCTATGGCTACACCTTC. Translating gives CASATGQGFYGYTF.

The V and J genes are TRBV7-2 and TRBJ2-7; 8 positions agree with TRBD2. Germline CDR1 is SGHTA and CDR2 is FQGNSA. The junction had 5 bases not matched to a gene; V was cut back by 4 bases and J by 9 bases. The CDR3 length is 12 residues. The chain's CDR3 is CASSSSGSGQYF. The CDR3 nucleotides read TGTGCCAGCAGCTCAAGCGGGAGCGGGCAGTACTTC.

As regards this clonotype: At one end, the junction sequence differs from germline, possibly due to a read error. This chain uses TRBV20-1 with TRBJ2-7, with 7 nucleotides matching TRBD1. Looked up from germline, CDR1 is DFQATT and CDR2 is SNEGSKA (reference sequence). The CDR3 spans 17 residues. The CDR3 DNA is TGCGGTGCTAGAGACAGGACAGGCCCCATAATCAACTACGAGCAGTACTTC. It encodes CGARDRTGPIINYEQYF.

Comments on this clonotype: This is likely a read error, given that the CDR3 carries no conserved phenylalanine or tryptophan at its end. No DNA is shown, since the ends of the CDR3 on it are uncertain; the CDR3 is the one TCRdb lists. This chain connects TRBV5-4 to TRBJ2-2; the table's D call of TRBD2 was not tested on the DNA. Germline V gene lookup returns CDR1 SGHNT and CDR2 YYREEE (reference sequence). The CDR3 is 20 residues long, ends included. Here the CDR3 reads CASSLGDHGTSFYWHRGAVL.

This clonotype was counted at least ten times. The V and J genes are TRBV9 and TRBJ2-2; possible D gene TRBD2, 6 bases. Germline CDR1 reads SGDLS; CDR2 reads YYNGEE. V lost 4 bases and J lost 7, with 23 bases in between. The CDR3 is 17 amino acids. The CDR3 region is CASSPPGVSRANGELFF. The CDR3 DNA reads as TGTGCCAGCAGCCCCCCGGGAGTTAGCAGAGCCAACGGGGAGCTGTTTTTT. The variable domain in full, completed from reference TRBV9 and TRBJ2-2, reads DSGVTQTPKHLITATGQRVTLRCSPRSGDLSVYWYQQSLDQGLQFLIQYYNGEERAKGNILERFSAQQFPDLHSELNLSSLELGDSALYFCASSPPGVSRANGELFFGEGSRLTVL.

The CDR3 region is CASSGREYEQFF. DNA for the CDR3: TGCGCCAGCAGCGGCAGGGAGTATGAGCAGTTCTTC. J is TRBJ2-1 and V is TRBV4-1; the D gene could be TRBD1 or TRBD2 (5 bases each). V lost 5 bases, J lost 8 bases, and 10 bases lay in between. CDR3 length: 12 residues. Germline CDR1 and CDR2: MGHRA and YSYEKL.

This clonotype was observed at least ten times. The J gene is TRBJ1-2, the V gene TRBV6-5, with 9 bases aligning to TRBD1. Germline values: CDR1 MNHEY, CDR2 SVGAGI. The CDR3 covers 18 residues. The V segment lost 5 bases and the J segment 2 bases; nucleotides outside the gene matches: 15. CDR3: CASSESDRGLFLNYGYTF. The CDR3 coding sequence is TGTGCCAGCAGTGAATCGGACAGGGGTCTATTCCTAAACTATGGCTACACCTTC.

This clonotype was seen at least ten times. J is TRBJ1-1 and V is TRBV12-5; maybe TRBD1 (6 bases). Germline CDR1 LGHNT, CDR2 FRNRAP. The CDR3 loop spans 16 amino acids. Trimming cost V 3 bases and J 4 bases, with 18 bases left between them. CDR3 sequence: CASGFIGGGIGTEAFF. The CDR3 coding sequence is TGTGCTAGTGGTTTTATCGGGGGCGGGATTGGCACTGAAGCTTTCTTT.

Comments on this clonotype: A much larger clone lies a single base off, so this may be a read error. The genes are TRBV7-9 and TRBJ2-2; tentative D call: TRBD1 (6 bases). Germline lookup yields CDR1 SEHNR and CDR2 FQNEAQ (reference sequence). CDR3 length: 18 amino acids. The CDR3 DNA follows: TGCGCCTGCAGCCGATATACTGGACAGTCAGGAAATACCGGGGAGCCGTTTTTT. Protein sequence: CACSRYTGQSGNTGEPFF.

With respect to this clonotype: One junction end does not reproduce the germline sequence, and a read error may be involved. The chain links TRBV14 to TRBJ1-1; no firm D call. This CDR3 spans 16 amino acids. CDR1 and CDR2 from the germline V gene are SGHDN and FVKESK. CDR3 sequence (DNA): TGTACCAGCAGCCGTCCTCCCATACTGGAGGGCACTGAAGCTTTCTTT. Its protein is CTSSRPPILEGTEAFF.

The gene calls are TRBV2 and TRBJ2-7, with 7 nucleotides matching TRBD1. V lost 5 bases, J lost 4 bases, and 5 bases stayed unmatched. This CDR3 has 13 residues. Per the germline V gene, CDR1 is SNHLY and CDR2 is FYNNEI. CDR3 sequence reads: CASSLQGKYEQYF. CDR3 bases: TGTGCCAGCAGTCTACAGGGGAAGTACGAGCAGTACTTC.

The table lists this clonotype with a count of one. Here the CDR3 DNA reads TGTGCCAGCAGCCGACAGGGGATGGGGGACTATGGCTACACCTTC. It encodes CASSRQGMGDYGYTF. This sequence joins TRBV7-9 and TRBJ1-2; TRBD1 matches at 8 bases. Germline assignment: CDR1 SEHNR and CDR2 FQNEAQ (reference sequence). The CDR3 has 15 residues. V shed 5 bases, J shed 3 bases, and the junction held 8 bases outside the gene matches.

At least ten counts were recorded for this clonotype. The chain couples TRBV2 to TRBJ1-5, with 7 bases that match TRBD1. V lost 5 bases and J lost 4; bases outside the gene matches: 8. The CDR3 is 15 residues long. CDR1 is SNHLY and CDR2 is FYNNEI in the germline V gene. CDR3 sequence (DNA): TGTGCCAGCAGTCCCCAGACAGGGTCTAATCAGCCCCAGCATTTT. Protein product: CASSPQTGSNQPQHF.

This clonotype was seen a handful of times. This chain uses TRBV15 with TRBJ2-7; TRBD1 aligns across 9 bases. From germline, CDR1 is LNHNV and CDR2 YYDKDF (reference sequence). This CDR3 is built from 14 residues. The J segment lost 2 bases and the V segment lost 1 base, leaving 0 bases of the junction unmatched. As DNA, the CDR3 is TGTGCCACCAGCAGAGGGGACAGGGCCTACGAGCAGTACTTC. Amino acid sequence: CATSRGDRAYEQYF. Variable domain in full (rest from reference TRBV15 and TRBJ2-7): DAMVIQNPRYQVTQFGKPVTLSCSQTLNHNVMYWYQQKSSQAPKLLFHYYDKDFNNEADTPDNFQSRRPNTSFCFLDIRSPGLGDTAMYLCATSRGDRAYEQYFGPGTRLTVT.

The chain recombines TRBV2 with TRBJ2-7; 7 bases are a match to TRBD2. Unmatched junction bases numbered 16, after V lost 5 bases and J lost 3 bases. Germline CDR1 reads SNHLY; CDR2 reads FYNNEI. CDR3 size: 17 residues. The CDR3 is CASSPSDGAGAFYEQYF. The CDR3, as DNA: TGTGCCAGCAGTCCGTCGGACGGGGCGGGAGCTTTCTACGAGCAGTACTTC.

The CDR3 DNA reads as TGCGCCAGCAGTGAGACTAGCGGGAGTGTCCGCGAGCAGTACTTC. Translation gives CASSETSGSVREQYF. This sequence joins TRBV10-2 and TRBJ2-7; 11 positions agree with TRBD2. J was trimmed by 6 bases and V by 2 bases; bases with no gene match: 6. The germline V gene has CDR1 WSHSY and CDR2 SAAADI. CDR3 length: 15 residues.

The gene calls are TRBV12-3 or TRBV12-4 and TRBJ1-4, with D hard to call. Trimming took 5 bases from V and 7 from J, leaving 14 bases between them. The length of the CDR3 is 14 residues. The CDR3, as DNA: TGTGCCAGCAGTGAAGGAGGCAAAGCTGAAAAACTGTTTTTT. Translated: CASSEGGKAEKLFF.